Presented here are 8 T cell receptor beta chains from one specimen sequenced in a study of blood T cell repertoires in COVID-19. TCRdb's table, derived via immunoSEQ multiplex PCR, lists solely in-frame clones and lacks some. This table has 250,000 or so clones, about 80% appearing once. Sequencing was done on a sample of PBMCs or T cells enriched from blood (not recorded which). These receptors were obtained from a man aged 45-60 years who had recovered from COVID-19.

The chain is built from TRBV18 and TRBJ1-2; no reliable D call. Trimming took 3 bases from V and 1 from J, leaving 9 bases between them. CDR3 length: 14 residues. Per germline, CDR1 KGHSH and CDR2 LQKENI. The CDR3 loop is CASSPRDVNYGYTF. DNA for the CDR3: TGTGCCAGCTCACCCCGGGATGTTAACTATGGCTACACCTTC.

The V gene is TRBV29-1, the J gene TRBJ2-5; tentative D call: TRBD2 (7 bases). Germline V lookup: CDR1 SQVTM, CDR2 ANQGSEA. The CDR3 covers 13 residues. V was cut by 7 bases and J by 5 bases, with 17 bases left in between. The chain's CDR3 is CSAKRGGRETQYF. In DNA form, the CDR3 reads TGCAGCGCCAAGAGGGGGGGGCGTGAGACCCAGTACTTC.

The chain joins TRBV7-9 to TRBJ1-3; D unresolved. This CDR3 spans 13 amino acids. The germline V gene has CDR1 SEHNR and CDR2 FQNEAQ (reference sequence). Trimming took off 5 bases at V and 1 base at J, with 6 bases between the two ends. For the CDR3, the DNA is TGTGCCAGCAGCGAGGATTCTGGAAACACCATATATTTT. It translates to CASSEDSGNTIYF.

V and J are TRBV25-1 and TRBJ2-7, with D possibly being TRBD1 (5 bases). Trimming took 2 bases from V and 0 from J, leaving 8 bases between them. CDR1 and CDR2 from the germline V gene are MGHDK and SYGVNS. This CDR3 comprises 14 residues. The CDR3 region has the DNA TGTGCCAGCAGTGAACAGGGCCGCTCCTACGAGCAGTACTTC. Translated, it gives CASSEQGRSYEQYF.

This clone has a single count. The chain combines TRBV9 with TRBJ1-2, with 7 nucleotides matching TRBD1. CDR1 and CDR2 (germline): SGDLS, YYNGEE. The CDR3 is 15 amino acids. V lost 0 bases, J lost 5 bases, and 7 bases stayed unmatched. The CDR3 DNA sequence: TGTGCCAGCAGCGTAGCCCTGGGACAGCAATATGGCTACACCTTC. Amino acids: CASSVALGQQYGYTF. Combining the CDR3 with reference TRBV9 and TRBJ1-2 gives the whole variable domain DSGVTQTPKHLITATGQRVTLRCSPRSGDLSVYWYQQSLDQGLQFLIQYYNGEERAKGNILERFSAQQFPDLHSELNLSSLELGDSALYFCASSVALGQQYGYTFGSGTRLTVV.

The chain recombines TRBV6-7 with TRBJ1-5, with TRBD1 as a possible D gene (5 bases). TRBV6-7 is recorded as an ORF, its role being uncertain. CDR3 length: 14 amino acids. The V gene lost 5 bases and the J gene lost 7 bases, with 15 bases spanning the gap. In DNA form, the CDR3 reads TGTGCCAGCAGTAAAAGGACATTGGGACAGCCCCAGCATTTT. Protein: CASSKRTLGQPQHF.

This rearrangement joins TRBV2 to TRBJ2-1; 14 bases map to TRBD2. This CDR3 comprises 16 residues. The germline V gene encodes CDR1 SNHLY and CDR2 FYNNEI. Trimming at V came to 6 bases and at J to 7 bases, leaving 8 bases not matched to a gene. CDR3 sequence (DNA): TGTGCCAGCAGGGGACGACTAGCGGGAGGGGATAATGAGCAGTTCTTC. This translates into CASRGRLAGGDNEQFF.

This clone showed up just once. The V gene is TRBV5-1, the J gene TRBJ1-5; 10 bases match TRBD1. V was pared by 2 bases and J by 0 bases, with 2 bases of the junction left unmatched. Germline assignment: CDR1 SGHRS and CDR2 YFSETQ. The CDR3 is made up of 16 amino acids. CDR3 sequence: CASSLGQGDSNQPQHF. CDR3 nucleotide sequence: TGCGCCAGCAGCTTAGGACAGGGGGATAGCAATCAGCCCCAGCATTTT.